The clone carrying this T cell receptor (beta chain) has only a few counts. The data were obtained in a study of Graves' ophthalmopathy and Graves' hyperthyroidism. Study overall: Specimen type is peripheral blood, obtained at initial diagnosis before any treatment.

Beta-chain TCR CDR3 regions were amplified from RNA transcripts. Following a first-round RT-PCR that used HTBI primers, a second-round multiplex PCR was carried out. TCRdb called the multiplex PCR reads again in MiXCR, with one record for every CDR3 protein. Of hundreds of thousands of distinct CDR3 sequences listed, around 42% were seen once; the top ten hold roughly half. Source material: peripheral blood. This TCR was sampled from an adult man with Graves' ophthalmopathy.

DNA for the CDR3: TGTGCCAGTTCCCCGGGGGGGTATAGCAATCAGCCCCAGCATTTT. It translates to CASSPGGYSNQPQHF. The chain recombines TRBV2 with TRBJ1-5, with TRBD1 as a possible D gene (5 bases). Germline V lookup: CDR1 SNHLY, CDR2 FYNNEI. The CDR3 runs to 15 residues. V gave up 9 bases and J gave up 0 bases, with 15 bases separating them.